The source of this T cell receptor beta chain is a study of control samples from healthy donors and cancer patients. CDR1 and CDR2 from the germline V gene are SGHRS and YFSETQ. CDR3 length: 16 residues. Trimming took 0 bases from V and 5 from J; bases not matched to a gene: 10. A single count supports this clone. Profiled with immunoSEQ multiplex PCR; TCRdb holds only in-frame clones, not every one. The sample includes some 120,000 clones, 88% of them seen just once. The V and J genes are TRBV5-1 and TRBJ2-5; 7 nucleotides align to TRBD2. The sample consisted of blood. The clonotype originates from an older woman in good health. The CDR3, as DNA: TGCGCCAGCAGCTTGGCCTTTTTGAGGGGAGGGGAGACCCAGTACTTC. It codes for CASSLAFLRGGETQYF.